The rows below give T cell receptor beta chains drawn from one sample of a study of CD8 T cells in Susac syndrome. TCRdb called the immunoSEQ multiplex PCR reads again in MiXCR, with one record for every CDR3 protein. The data show some 400,000 distinct CDR3 sequences, more than 70% seen once. Material for sequencing was CD8+ T cells from PBMCs. The source of these receptors is a human donor with multiple sclerosis. The conserved cysteine and the conserved F or W are not part of the CDR3 here. The order of the fields is D gene, V gene, CDR3 protein. The D gene is left open where the match is weak.

D: TRBD2; V: TRBV28; CDR3: ASSFSRLARELF
D: TRBD1; V: TRBV19; CDR3: ASILGQGVRTEAF
D: NA; V: TRBV12-3/TRBV12-4; CDR3: ASSLSARESSGANVLT
D: TRBD1; V: TRBV6-1; CDR3: ASSGPLQGAVNTEAF
D: NA; V: TRBV12-3/TRBV12-4; CDR3: ASSFLAINEQF
D: NA; V: TRBV20-1; CDR3: SARVSLWAYNEQF
D: TRBD1; V: TRBV11-2; CDR3: ASSLKDRGYTGELF
D: NA; V: TRBV7-6; CDR3: ASSYKGDTGNEQF
D: NA; V: TRBV4-1; CDR3: ASSLGPSDEQY
D: TRBD1; V: TRBV28; CDR3: ASSPYQGGGNQPQH
D: TRBD2; V: TRBV6-1; CDR3: ASSDQAGDTYEQY
D: TRBD1; V: TRBV30; CDR3: AWGQGGLQETQY
D: NA; V: TRBV2; CDR3: ASSEPPLAYHPDFNQPQH
D: TRBD2; V: TRBV3-1; CDR3: ASSQDRLAGGWETQY
D: NA; V: TRBV20-1; CDR3: SARDPGRENTEAF
D: TRBD2; V: TRBV3-1; CDR3: AIASGGVNEQF
D: NA; V: TRBV30; CDR3: AAPGNSGNTIY
D: TRBD2; V: TRBV18; CDR3: ASSKGTSSRGHNEQF
D: NA; V: TRBV5-8; CDR3: ASSLRGGAGELF
D: NA; V: TRBV25-1; CDR3: ASSEGPASNTEAF
D: NA; V: TRBV4-1; CDR3: ASSQDSRVTEAF
D: NA; V: TRBV15; CDR3: ATSRGTGNTGELF
D: TRBD1; V: TRBV29-1; CDR3: SAAGGANTEAF
D: NA; V: TRBV27; CDR3: ASSPGLDLFTDTQY
D: NA; V: TRBV27; CDR3: ASSRSAETYEQY
D: NA; V: TRBV5-6; CDR3: ASSLGMAEAF
D: NA; V: TRBV5-6; CDR3: ASSHPLYEQY
D: NA; V: TRBV20-1; CDR3: SARGQHDYGYT
D: NA; V: TRBV12-3/TRBV12-4; CDR3: ASSWGPVANYGYT
D: NA; V: TRBV12-3/TRBV12-4; CDR3: ASPPGGAPNEKLF
D: NA; V: TRBV12-5; CDR3: ASGLAGLAGANVLT
D: NA; V: TRBV27; CDR3: ASSPRGGGAYEQY
D: TRBD1; V: TRBV6-1; CDR3: ASRWTGNTEAF
D: NA; V: TRBV27; CDR3: ASSKNYEQY
D: NA; V: TRBV2; CDR3: ASRDYNEQF
D: TRBD2; V: TRBV6-1; CDR3: ASRPLGGREDEQY
D: TRBD2; V: TRBV6-5; CDR3: ASSYSQGGQETQY
D: TRBD1; V: TRBV14; CDR3: ASSHVLTTGNEQY
D: NA; V: TRBV13; CDR3: ASRYLAEYTGELF
D: NA; V: TRBV30; CDR3: AWSASQGYEQY
D: TRBD1; V: TRBV10-3; CDR3: AISEPGQGDQPQH
D: NA; V: TRBV2; CDR3: ASRTVNYGYT
D: TRBD1; V: TRBV7-2; CDR3: ASSLLTRGPTEAF
D: TRBD1; V: TRBV7-2; CDR3: ASSLVGGQGPRTEAF
D: NA; V: TRBV5-1; CDR3: ASSFRNGTYNEQF
D: NA; V: TRBV4-1; CDR3: ASGYPSKNYEQY
D: NA; V: TRBV25-1; CDR3: ASSSLTGGHGYT
D: NA; V: TRBV5-1; CDR3: ASSSNGADTQY